The clone carrying this TCR beta chain appeared a few times. Germline CDR1 is SSHAT and CDR2 is FNYEAQ (reference sequence). With 1 base removed from V and 1 base from J, the gap between germline ends came to 10 bases. This CDR3 spans 16 amino acids. This specimen belongs to a study of blood T cell repertoires in COVID-19. Study-level background: Acute and convalescent COVID-19 samples came from the United States, Italy and Spain. Sample material is recorded as cDNA or gDNA derived from T cells, B-cell-depleted T cells, or PBMCs.

In the original workflow: It was from reference gene primer amplification that nucleated cell counts were estimated. The repertoire was sequenced with immunoSEQ multiplex PCR; TCRdb's copy has only in-frame clones and lacks some. Clone size and V and J calls were adopted from that table, with D and trimming inferred from the DNA. The sample records 85,000 to 100,000 clones, 81% being singletons. The sequenced sample was peripheral blood. The TCR was taken from a man older than 75 with COVID-19, enrolled during active disease. The rearrangement uses TRBV7-7 and TRBJ2-2; D may be TRBD2 (5 bases). CDR3 nucleotide sequence: TGTGCCAGCAGCTTAGGGCCAGCGGTGAACACCGGGGAGCTGTTTTTT. Protein sequence: CASSLGPAVNTGELFF.